The rows below give T cell receptor beta chains drawn from one sample of a study of identical twins. TCRdb independently ran MiXCR on the 5' RACE reads; one entry per CDR3 protein. The repertoire holds some 900,000 distinct CDR3 sequences, with around an eighth as singletons. These sequences were also reported in another study, on yellow fever vaccine responses in identical twins.

Sequenced material: PBMCs. All receptors come from a woman between 18 and 30 years old in good health. Each CDR3 is given with its conserved first and last residue. Each record gives: D gene, V gene, clone size, J gene, CDR3 protein, CDR3 DNA. The D gene is left open where the match is weak. Size tells how often a clone was seen (once, few, many) or the class of an expanded clone, and some rows leave it out.

TRBD1	TRBV27	NA	TRBJ2-2	CASTTRQGYTGELFF	TGTGCCAGCACCACTCGACAGGGCTACACCGGGGAGCTGTTTTTT
NA	TRBV28	NA	TRBJ2-1	CASSSHMSSYNEQFF	TGTGCCAGCAGTTCCCATATGAGCTCCTACAATGAGCAGTTCTTC
NA	TRBV24-1	few	TRBJ1-2	CATSSIGTADGYTF	TGTGCCACCAGTTCTATAGGGACGGCGGATGGCTACACCTTC
TRBD2	TRBV29-1	NA	TRBJ2-1	CSVGLAWGEQFF	TGCAGCGTTGGACTAGCCTGGGGTGAGCAGTTCTTC
NA	TRBV9	few	TRBJ2-1	CASSEGDEQFF	TGTGCCAGCAGCGAGGGAGATGAGCAGTTCTTC
NA	TRBV5-5	many	TRBJ2-1	CASSPYPYNEQFF	TGTGCCAGCAGCCCCTACCCCTACAATGAGCAGTTCTTC
TRBD2	TRBV7-9	many	TRBJ2-5	CASSLVAGGPETQYF	TGTGCCAGCAGCTTAGTAGCGGGAGGGCCAGAGACCCAGTACTTC
TRBD2	TRBV7-3	NA	TRBJ2-1	CASSATSSRINEQFF	TGTGCCAGCAGCGCGACTAGCTCTCGTATCAATGAGCAGTTCTTC
TRBD1	TRBV19	NA	TRBJ1-6	CASSLQGGVDSPLHF	TGTGCCAGTAGTCTACAGGGGGGAGTTGATTCACCCCTCCACTTT
NA	TRBV5-1	NA	TRBJ2-2	CASSLFGAGELFF	TGCGCCAGCAGCTTGTTTGGAGCCGGGGAGCTGTTTTTT
NA	TRBV11-2	NA	TRBJ2-5	CAPGVTQETQHF	TGTGCCCCCGGGGTAACTCAAGAGACCCAGCACTTC
NA	TRBV7-9	NA	TRBJ1-2	CASSLLLLHGYTF	TGTGCCAGCAGCCTATTGCTCCTACATGGCTACACCTTC
NA	TRBV29-1	many	TRBJ1-5	CSVGQHNQPQHF	TGCAGCGTCGGACAGCACAATCAGCCCCAGCATTTT
NA	TRBV10-3	NA	TRBJ2-1	CAISGWAGKQNEQFF	TGTGCCATCAGTGGATGGGCGGGGAAGCAGAATGAGCAGTTCTTC
NA	TRBV6-1	NA	TRBJ1-5	CASSTNSDQPQHF	TGTGCCAGCAGTACGAACAGTGATCAGCCCCAGCATTTT
NA	TRBV12-3/TRBV12-4	few	TRBJ2-1	CASTRRSYNEQFF	TGTGCCAGCACCCGCCGCTCCTACAATGAGCAGTTCTTC
TRBD2	TRBV20-1	NA	TRBJ2-7	CSATGLAGGPSYEQYF	TGCAGTGCTACTGGACTAGCGGGAGGGCCCTCCTACGAGCAGTACTTC
TRBD2	TRBV12-3/TRBV12-4	few	TRBJ2-1	CASSPVAGHYNEQFF	TGTGCCAGCAGTCCCGTAGCGGGGCACTACAATGAGCAGTTCTTC
NA	TRBV9	NA	TRBJ2-1	CASSVEGQSSYNEQFF	TGTGCCAGCAGCGTAGAGGGACAAAGCTCCTACAATGAGCAGTTCTTC
NA	TRBV3-1	many	TRBJ2-2	CASSLPPMTGKNTGELFF	TGTGCCAGCAGCCTACCTCCTATGACCGGAAAAAACACCGGGGAGCTGTTTTTT
TRBD2	TRBV5-1	few	TRBJ2-2	CASSLATSGGTNTGELFF	TGCGCCAGCAGCTTGGCGACTAGCGGGGGAACGAACACCGGGGAGCTGTTTTTT
TRBD2	TRBV7-8	few	TRBJ2-3	CASSSTTSGRNVLDTQYF	TGTGCCAGCAGCTCGACCACTAGCGGGAGAAACGTGCTAGATACGCAGTATTTT
NA	TRBV7-6	few	TRBJ2-5	CASSLGRTDQETQYF	TGTGCCAGCAGCTTAGGGAGGACGGACCAAGAGACCCAGTACTTC
TRBD1	TRBV7-8	NA	TRBJ1-2	CASSQRTGNYGYTF	TGTGCCAGCAGCCAGAGGACAGGGAACTATGGCTACACCTTC
NA	TRBV20-1	NA	TRBJ2-3	CSAKKPDTQYF	TGCAGTGCTAAAAAGCCAGATACGCAGTATTTT
NA	TRBV20-1	many	TRBJ1-2	CSASPMGIGGYTF	TGCAGTGCTAGCCCCATGGGAATCGGTGGCTACACCTTC
NA	TRBV7-2	many	TRBJ2-5	CASSFNNPRNRETQYF	TGTGCCAGCAGCTTTAATAACCCCCGGAATAGAGAGACCCAGTACTTC
NA	TRBV6-5	NA	TRBJ2-1	CASSYAESGTEQFF	TGTGCCAGCAGTTACGCCGAGAGCGGGACAGAGCAGTTCTTC
TRBD2	TRBV2	NA	TRBJ2-1	CASIATSGRAYEQFF	TGTGCCAGCATTGCTACTAGCGGGAGGGCCTACGAGCAGTTCTTC
NA	TRBV12-3/TRBV12-4	few	TRBJ2-7	CASSLSLRKREQYF	TGTGCCAGCAGTTTATCTCTACGAAAGAGGGAGCAGTACTTC
TRBD2	TRBV7-6	few	TRBJ2-1	CASSFPEKGLAGDLFGNEQFF	TGTGCCAGCAGCTTTCCGGAAAAGGGACTAGCGGGGGATCTATTTGGCAATGAGCAGTTCTTC
NA	TRBV7-2	few	TRBJ2-3	CASSFTTGDTDTQYF	TGTGCCAGCAGCTTTACGACGGGGGACACAGATACGCAGTATTTT
NA	TRBV7-9	NA	TRBJ1-3	CASKAGNTIYF	TGTGCCAGCAAGGCTGGAAACACCATATATTTT
TRBD1	TRBV11-2	few	TRBJ2-1	CASRHRGASYNEQFF	TGTGCCAGCAGGCACAGGGGCGCGTCCTACAATGAGCAGTTCTTC
TRBD2	TRBV20-1	few	TRBJ2-1	CSAIDGLAGGFNEQFF	TGCAGTGCTATCGACGGACTAGCGGGAGGATTCAATGAGCAGTTCTTC
TRBD2	TRBV27	few	TRBJ2-7	CASSILAGGGKLPYEQYF	TGTGCCAGCAGCATACTAGCGGGAGGCGGAAAATTACCCTACGAGCAGTACTTC
TRBD1	TRBV3-1	NA	TRBJ2-7	CASSTGGTYEQYF	TGTGCCAGCAGCACAGGGGGGACCTACGAGCAGTACTTC